The source of this T cell receptor (beta chain) is a study of cytomegalovirus exposure and HLA in healthy donors. The germline V gene has CDR1 SGHRS and CDR2 YFSETQ. The J segment lost 3 bases and the V segment lost 4 bases, leaving 7 bases of the junction unmatched. CDR3 length: 17 amino acids. Remarks on this clone: Its antigen remains unidentified.

Whole-study results and caveats: DRB1 had the most TCR associations and HLA-C the fewest, a later analysis found, with rates varying by HLA locus. Some TCR beta chains (around 160 of them) were listed as cytomegalovirus-associated. In presence/absence analyses, roughly uniform sequencing depth across donors was assumed.

The PCR used 60 Vbeta and 13 Jbeta primers. Using immunoSEQ multiplex PCR, the repertoire was profiled, and TCRdb retains in-frame clones only, with some absent. The sample contains 90,000 or so clones, less than 85% of which appear only once. The chain has TRBV5-1 and TRBJ1-4; 12 nucleotides align to TRBD1. Sequenced input: PBMCs. The sequence came from a man between 60 and 75 years old in good health and CMV-seronegative. DNA for the CDR3: TGCGCCAGCAGCGAGGGGACAGGGGGCGTTCCTAATGAAAAACTGTTTTTT. Translated: CASSEGTGGVPNEKLFF.